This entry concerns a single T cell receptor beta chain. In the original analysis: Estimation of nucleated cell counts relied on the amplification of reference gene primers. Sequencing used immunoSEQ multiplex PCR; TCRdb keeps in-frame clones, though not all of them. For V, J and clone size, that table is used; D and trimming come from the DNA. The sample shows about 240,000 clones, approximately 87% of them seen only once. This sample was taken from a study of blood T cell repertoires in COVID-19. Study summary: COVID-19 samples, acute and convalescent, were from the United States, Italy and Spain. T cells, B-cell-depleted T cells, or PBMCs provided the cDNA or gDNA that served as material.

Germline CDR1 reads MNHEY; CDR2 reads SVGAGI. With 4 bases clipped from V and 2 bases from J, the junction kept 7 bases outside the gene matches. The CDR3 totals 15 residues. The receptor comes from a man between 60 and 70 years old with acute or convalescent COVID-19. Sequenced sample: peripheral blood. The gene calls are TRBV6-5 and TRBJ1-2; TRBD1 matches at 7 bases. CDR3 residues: CASSSPGQTNYGYTF. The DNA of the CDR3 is TGTGCCAGCAGTTCCCCGGGACAGACAAACTATGGCTACACCTTC.